The rows below give T cell receptor beta chains drawn from one sample of a study of cytomegalovirus exposure and HLA in healthy donors. Assay: immunoSEQ multiplex PCR; the TCRdb copy retains only in-frame clones and omits some. The table has some 150,000 clones, about four fifths seen once. The sequenced material came from PBMCs. These receptors all come from a man aged 50 to 59 in good health and CMV-seropositive. Both conserved end residues are part of each CDR3. The D gene is left open where the match is weak. Clone sizes are given selectively: once, few, many, or a class where the clone is expanded.

TGTGCCAGCAGGGGAGGGGGGAGTAAGACCCAGTACTTC | CASRGGGSKTQYF | TRBJ2-5 | NA | NA | TRBV28
TGTGCCAGCAGCTTTAAACTTAAAGTCTCTGGAAACACCATATATTTT | CASSFKLKVSGNTIYF | TRBJ1-3 | NA | NA | TRBV13
TGTGCCAGCAGCTACGGACTAGCGGACCAAGAGACCCAGTACTTC | CASSYGLADQETQYF | TRBJ2-5 | TRBD2 | NA | TRBV7-2
TGTGCCAGCAGCTTGGGACAGGTCTACAATGAGCAGTTCTTC | CASSLGQVYNEQFF | TRBJ2-1 | NA | NA | TRBV5-8
TGCGCCAGCAGCATGACAGGTATCGTTGGAAACACCATATATTTT | CASSMTGIVGNTIYF | TRBJ1-3 | NA | NA | TRBV5-1
TGTGCCAGCAGTGAAACCCAGGGACAGTACTTC | CASSETQGQYF | TRBJ2-7 | NA | few | TRBV2
TGTGCCAGCAGAGGACGACAGGGATGGACTGAAGCTTTCTTT | CASRGRQGWTEAFF | TRBJ1-1 | TRBD1 | NA | TRBV27
TGTGCCAGCATTAATCGCAGGGAAGGTGAAAAACTGTTTTTT | CASINRREGEKLFF | TRBJ1-4 | NA | NA | TRBV2
TGTGCCAGCAGTTCAGGGGCTGACGAGCAGTACTTC | CASSSGADEQYF | TRBJ2-7 | NA | NA | TRBV28
TGTGCCAGCAGTCCACAGGGGGCTGGGGCTGAAGCTTTCTTT | CASSPQGAGAEAFF | TRBJ1-1 | TRBD1 | NA | TRBV6-1
TGTGCCAGCAGCCGCCTGGGCCATTCTGATAATGAAAAACTGTTTTTT | CASSRLGHSDNEKLFF | TRBJ1-4 | NA | NA | TRBV4-2
TGCGCCAGCAGCTTGCCGCAGGGGTCAGCCCTCCACTTT | CASSLPQGSALHF | TRBJ1-6 | NA | NA | TRBV5-1
TGTGCCAGCAGTGAGACGGGACAGGGGATTTACGAGCAGTACTTC | CASSETGQGIYEQYF | TRBJ2-7 | TRBD1 | NA | TRBV2
TGCGCCAGCAGCTTGGGACCGACTAGCGGGACCCGGAGCTCCTACAATGAGCAGTTCTTC | CASSLGPTSGTRSSYNEQFF | TRBJ2-1 | TRBD2 | NA | TRBV5-1
TGTGCCAGCAGCTTAGCGAAGGTTGGGATCCTAAGGGGGGAGCAGTTCTTC | CASSLAKVGILRGEQFF | TRBJ2-1 | NA | NA | TRBV7-2
TGTGCCAGCAGCCTACGACTAGCCTGGGACGAGCAGTACTTC | CASSLRLAWDEQYF | TRBJ2-7 | TRBD2 | NA | TRBV7-8
TGTGCCAGCTCACCATTGGGGGCTCAGCCCCAGCATTTC | CASSPLGAQPQHF | TRBJ1-5 | NA | NA | TRBV18
TGTGCCAGCAGCTTAGGTGCGGGGGGGGCTGGGGCCAACGTCCTGACTTTC | CASSLGAGGAGANVLTF | TRBJ2-6 | TRBD2 | NA | TRBV11-2
TGTGCCAGCAGCCCAGGGACTAGCGTCTCCTACGAGCAGTACTTC | CASSPGTSVSYEQYF | TRBJ2-7 | TRBD2 | NA | TRBV5-4
TGCGCCAGCAGCCAAGATCCTGCAGATACGCAGTATTTT | CASSQDPADTQYF | TRBJ2-3 | NA | NA | TRBV4-1
TGTGCCAGCAGCTTAGGGGACTACTCCTACAATGAGCAGTTCTTC | CASSLGDYSYNEQFF | TRBJ2-1 | TRBD2 | NA | TRBV11-1
TGTGCCAGCAGCTTAGCCTATGGGCAGGCTTTCTCCTCTGGAAACACCATATATTTT | CASSLAYGQAFSSGNTIYF | TRBJ1-3 | NA | once | TRBV7-9
TGTGCCAGCAGTTCTACCGGGACAGGGCCCGAGCAGTACTTC | CASSSTGTGPEQYF | TRBJ2-7 | TRBD1 | NA | TRBV11-2
TGTGCCAGCTCACCACGGACAGGGGGTGATGAAAAACTGTTTTTT | CASSPRTGGDEKLFF | TRBJ1-4 | TRBD1 | NA | TRBV18